The rows below give T cell receptor beta chains drawn from one sample of a study of blood T cell repertoires in COVID-19. Assay used: immunoSEQ multiplex PCR; TCRdb lists only in-frame clones, some missing. The sample has some 260,000 clones, 70% to 90% seen once. Sequenced sample: peripheral blood. These receptors came from a woman in her forties who had recovered from COVID-19. CDR3s include the opening cysteine and the closing phenylalanine or tryptophan. A D gene is named only where the DNA matches it firmly. The size of a clone is reported for some rows only, either as once, few or many, or as a class for expanded clones.

v_gene	d_gene	j_gene	abundance	CDR3nt	CDR3aa
TRBV19	NA	TRBJ1-5	NA	TGTGCCAGTAGTATATTCAGGGGCGGGCAGCCCCAGCATTTT	CASSIFRGGQPQHF
TRBV4-3	NA	TRBJ1-1	NA	TGCGCCAGCAGCCAAGAGTACCAGGGAGGCACTGAAGCTTTCTTT	CASSQEYQGGTEAFF
TRBV15	NA	TRBJ2-3	NA	TGTGCCACCAGCAGGGAAAACAGGCTGGCGACCCGCACAGATACGCAGTATTTT	CATSRENRLATRTDTQYF
TRBV19	NA	TRBJ1-4	NA	TGTGCCAGTAGTATTATGACAGGTGAAAAACTGTTTTTT	CASSIMTGEKLFF
TRBV7-9	NA	TRBJ1-4	NA	TGTGCCAGCAGTCCGAGTGAAAAACTGTTTTTT	CASSPSEKLFF
TRBV7-2	TRBD2	TRBJ2-1	NA	TGTGCCAGCAGCCAACCGGGACTAGCGGGAGGGGGCTCCTACAATGAGCAGTTCTTC	CASSQPGLAGGGSYNEQFF
TRBV20-1	NA	TRBJ1-2	NA	TGCAGTGCTAGTGGGGGGCACTCAGCTAACTATGGCTACACCTTC	CSASGGHSANYGYTF
TRBV28	TRBD1	TRBJ1-2	NA	TGTGCCAGCAGTTTAGACAGGGTGGATGGCTACACCTTC	CASSLDRVDGYTF
TRBV7-3	NA	TRBJ2-6	NA	TGTGCCAGCAGCTTAATGGCGACAGGGAGGTCTGGGGCCAACGTCCTGACTTTC	CASSLMATGRSGANVLTF
TRBV7-2	TRBD1	TRBJ1-5	NA	TGTGCCAGCAGCTTAGGAAGGACAGGGGGGAATCAGCCCCAGCATTTT	CASSLGRTGGNQPQHF
TRBV11-2	TRBD1	TRBJ2-7	NA	TGTGCCAGCAGGGGACAGTCCTACGAGCAGTACTTC	CASRGQSYEQYF
TRBV19	TRBD1	TRBJ2-2	once	TGTGCCAGTAGTGCTACAGGGGCCACCGGGGAGCTGTTTTTT	CASSATGATGELFF
TRBV11-2	TRBD1	TRBJ1-1	NA	TGTGCCAGCAGCTCGTTACAGGGGGTCATGAACACTGAAGCTTTCTTT	CASSSLQGVMNTEAFF
TRBV4-3	NA	TRBJ1-2	once	TGCGCCAGCAGCCAAGAAGGGGTTGGGGGCTACACCTTC	CASSQEGVGGYTF
TRBV7-2	TRBD1	TRBJ1-6	NA	TGTGCCAGCAGCTCGGACAGGGGTAGGTCACCCCTCCACTTT	CASSSDRGRSPLHF
TRBV6-5	NA	TRBJ1-6	NA	TGTGCCAGCAGTTACTCTGGCGGAACTAGTAATTCACCCCTCCACTTT	CASSYSGGTSNSPLHF
TRBV10-2	NA	TRBJ2-5	NA	TGCGCCAGCAGTGAGCTTACTCTAGGGGAAGAGACCCAGTACTTC	CASSELTLGEETQYF
TRBV11-3	NA	TRBJ1-3	once	TGTGCCAGCAGCTTCCGGGGAGCTTCGTCTGGAAACACCATATATTTT	CASSFRGASSGNTIYF
TRBV7-2	NA	TRBJ2-7	NA	TGTGCCAGCAGCCCAGACCAGGTGGCCACCTACGAGCAGTACTTC	CASSPDQVATYEQYF
TRBV7-2	TRBD1	TRBJ1-4	NA	TGTGCCAGCAGCTTAGCCGGGACAGCAACTAATGAAAAACTGTTTTTT	CASSLAGTATNEKLFF